Listed here are 24 T cell receptor beta chains from one sample, sequenced in a study of radiation and T cells in renal cell carcinoma. Regarding time point: baseline pretreatment blood. Documented treatment: 15 Gy SBRT to primary tumor, nephrectomy 4 weeks later. TCRdb's table, derived via immunoSEQ multiplex PCR, lists solely in-frame clones and lacks some. The sample gives tens of thousands of clones, 80% of which show up once; around 40% is in the top ten. The input for sequencing was blood, taken from a patient whose treatment included radiotherapy and nephrectomy. Every receptor here comes from a man between 60 and 70 years old with renal cell carcinoma.

The chain couples TRBV23-1 to TRBJ2-7; D perhaps matches TRBD1 (5 bases). TRBV23-1 has ORF status, its function being uncertain. Trimming removed 7 bases from V and 4 bases from J, with 11 bases in between. CDR3 length: 12 residues. The CDR3 coding sequence is TGCGCCAGCATCATCAGGGCTTACGAGCAGTACTTC. It codes for CASIIRAYEQYF.

The chain carries TRBV5-4 and TRBJ2-2; D possibly corresponds to TRBD2 (6 bases). V was pared by 0 bases and J by 4 bases, with 10 bases between. The CDR3 has 15 residues. The germline gives CDR1 SGHNT, CDR2 YYREEE (reference sequence). For the CDR3, the DNA is TGTGCCAGCAGCTTGGCACGGGAGAGCACCGGGGAGCTGTTTTTT. Protein sequence: CASSLARESTGELFF. The full variable domain, completed using reference TRBV5-4 and TRBJ2-2, is ETGVTQSPTHLIKTRGQQVTLRCSSQSGHNTVSWYQQALGQGPQFIFQYYREEENGRGNFPPRFSGLQFPNYSSELNVNALELDDSALYLCASSLARESTGELFFGEGSRLTVL.

The chain joins TRBV29-1 to TRBJ2-2; the D gene could be TRBD1 or TRBD2 (5 bases each). The CDR3 length is 14 residues. Trimming removed 5 bases from V and 7 bases from J, with 17 bases in between. The germline CDR1 and CDR2 sequences are SQVTM and ANQGSEA. In DNA, the CDR3 is TGCAGCGTTTCCGGGACGTTAGGTGTCGGGGAGCTGTTTTTT. Protein: CSVSGTLGVGELFF.

V gene TRBV19 combines with J gene TRBJ2-2, with no clear D. Trimming cost V 5 bases and J 3 bases, with 13 bases left between them. There are 15 residues in the CDR3. Germline V CDR1 and CDR2: LNHDA, SQIVND (reference sequence). CDR3 sequence: CASSLAGSYTGELFF. The CDR3 DNA sequence: TGTGCCAGTAGTCTCGCAGGATCGTACACCGGGGAGCTGTTTTTT.

The chain links TRBV20-1 to TRBJ1-2; D is undetermined. Germline V lookup: CDR1 DFQATT, CDR2 SNEGSKA (reference sequence). This CDR3 has 10 amino acids. Trimming left V 5 bases short and J 4 bases short, with 5 bases between. CDR3 loop: CSAEGYGYTF. As DNA, the CDR3 is TGCAGTGCTGAGGGCTATGGCTACACCTTC.

The chain combines TRBV11-2 with TRBJ2-3; tentatively, D is TRBD1 or TRBD2 (5 bases each). The CDR3 length is 14 residues. The germline gives CDR1 SGHAT, CDR2 FQNNGV. V shed 0 bases and J shed 5 bases, with 9 bases lying between them. The CDR3 sequence: CASSLDGGGDTQYF. The CDR3 bases are TGTGCCAGCAGCTTAGATGGGGGTGGAGATACGCAGTATTTT.

This clone was picked up one time. The chain combines TRBV7-9 with TRBJ2-7; D not resolved. The germline V gene has CDR1 SEHNR and CDR2 FQNEAQ (reference sequence). V lost 1 base, J lost 4 bases, and 5 bases lay in between. This CDR3 is built from 12 residues. CDR3 coding DNA: TGTGCCAGCAGCTTAGTTTTGTACGAGCAGTACTTC. Translated: CASSLVLYEQYF.

The genes are TRBV19 and TRBJ2-1, with a possible D match to TRBD2 (5 bases). This CDR3 is built from 16 residues. Trimming left V 2 bases short and J 2 bases short, with 13 bases between. Per germline, CDR1 LNHDA and CDR2 SQIVND (reference sequence). The CDR3 loop reads CASSISPETTYNEQFF. The CDR3, as DNA: TGTGCCAGTAGTATATCTCCGGAGACTACCTACAATGAGCAGTTCTTC. Drawing the rest from reference TRBV19 and TRBJ2-1, the complete variable domain is DGGITQSPKYLFRKEGQNVTLSCEQNLNHDAMYWYRQDPGQGLRLIYYSQIVNDFQKGDIAEGYSVSREKKESFPLTVTSAQKNPTAFYLCASSISPETTYNEQFFGPGTRLTVL.

The chain recombines TRBV5-1 with TRBJ2-5; tentatively, D is TRBD2 (5 bases). In germline, CDR1 is SGHRS, CDR2 YFSETQ. This CDR3 is 14 amino acids long. Between the trimmed V and J ends, which lost 5 bases and 5 bases, there was a span of 16 bases. The CDR3 DNA reads as TGCGCCAGCAGTTACCAGACATCGGGGGAGACCCAGTACTTC. Translating it yields CASSYQTSGETQYF. Drawing the rest from reference TRBV5-1 and TRBJ2-5, the complete variable domain is KAGVTQTPRYLIKTRGQQVTLSCSPISGHRSVSWYQQTPGQGLQFLFEYFSETQRNKGNFPGRFSGRQFSNSRSEMNVSTLELGDSALYLCASSYQTSGETQYFGPGTRLLVL.

This chain links TRBV5-6 with TRBJ2-3, with TRBD1 matching 8 bases. The junction had 5 bases not matched to a gene; V was cut back by 7 bases and J by 1 base. This CDR3 contains 14 residues. Germline values: CDR1 SGHDT, CDR2 YYEEEE. The CDR3 DNA is TGTGCCAGCCGCAGGGGGCGCGGCACAGATACGCAGTATTTT. This gives the protein CASRRGRGTDTQYF.

This sequence joins TRBV10-2 and TRBJ2-1, with 7 nucleotides matching TRBD2. From germline, CDR1 is WSHSY and CDR2 SAAADI. The CDR3 runs 15 residues. Germline trimming cut 9 bases from V and 0 bases from J; bases unmatched to any gene: 8. The CDR3 nucleotides are TGCGCCAGTAGGGACTACCTAAGCTCCTACAATGAGCAGTTCTTC. Translating it yields CASRDYLSSYNEQFF.

The chain employs TRBV4-1 and TRBJ2-6; the D is unclear. The germline V gene encodes CDR1 MGHRA and CDR2 YSYEKL. CDR3 length: 16 amino acids. V lost 0 bases to trimming and J lost 4 bases, with 10 bases between them. The CDR3 coding sequence is TGCGCCAGCAGCCAAGATGCAGGCAGGGGGGCCAACGTCCTGACTTTC. It translates to CASSQDAGRGANVLTF.

The chain has TRBV5-8 and TRBJ2-1; maybe TRBD2 (5 bases). CDR3 size: 15 residues. The V end was cut by 2 bases, the J end by 9 bases, with 18 bases between. Germline lookup yields CDR1 SGHTS and CDR2 YDEGEE. The CDR3 loop is CASSLWTPANSEQFF. The CDR3 region has the DNA TGTGCCAGCAGCTTATGGACTCCCGCGAATAGTGAGCAGTTCTTC.

The chain couples TRBV9 to TRBJ1-5, with D possibly being TRBD1 (6 bases). CDR1 and CDR2 (germline): SGDLS, YYNGEE. The CDR3 has 14 residues. Trimming took off 0 bases at V and 6 bases at J, with 10 bases between the two ends. CDR3 sequence (DNA): TGTGCCAGCAGCGTAGGAGGGGGTGCTCAGCCCCAGCATTTT. It encodes CASSVGGGAQPQHF.

The rearrangement joins TRBV6-6 to TRBJ2-1; D gene unclear. CDR1 and CDR2 (germline): MNHNY, SVGAGI (reference sequence). CDR3 length: 12 residues. The V end lost 6 bases, the J end lost 9 bases, and 12 bases lay between the germline ends. The CDR3 region is CASSLDVGEQFF. DNA of the CDR3: TGTGCCAGCAGCCTCGATGTCGGTGAGCAGTTCTTC.

CDR3 sequence reads: CASSLGDQPQHF. Here the CDR3 DNA reads TGTGCCAGCAGCTTAGGGGATCAGCCCCAGCATTTT. This sequence joins TRBV13 and TRBJ1-5; no clear D gene. CDR3 length: 12 amino acids. Germline V lookup: CDR1 PRHDT, CDR2 FYEKMQ (reference sequence). The V end was cut by 0 bases, the J end by 5 bases, with 2 bases between.

The chain has TRBV19 and TRBJ1-2; D gene unclear. The CDR3 totals 14 residues. V gave up 9 bases and J gave up 2 bases, with 16 bases separating them. Germline V gene data show CDR1 as LNHDA and CDR2 as SQIVND (reference sequence). Here the CDR3 DNA reads TGTGCCAGCGGGTTGGAACACCTAAACTATGGCTACACCTTC. This sequence encodes CASGLEHLNYGYTF.

J is TRBJ1-1 and V is TRBV19, with D tentatively TRBD1 (6 bases). V lost 3 bases and J lost 0, with 14 bases in between. The length of the CDR3 is 16 residues. In germline, CDR1 is LNHDA, CDR2 SQIVND (reference sequence). The CDR3 spells CASSISLSGVNTEAFF. The CDR3 nucleotides read TGTGCCAGTAGTATCAGCCTCTCAGGGGTGAACACTGAAGCTTTCTTT.

The chain links TRBV29-1 to TRBJ2-5; TRBD1 aligns across 8 bases. The J call may not be correct, given that the DNA end is closer to TRBJ2-7. The CDR3 is 12 residues long. Germline V lookup: CDR1 SQVTM, CDR2 ANQGSEA. The CDR3 sequence: CSAKDRAYEQYF. DNA for the CDR3: TGCAGCGCGAAGGACAGGGCCTACGAGCAGTACTTC.

The V call is TRBV2, the J call TRBJ1-5, with a possible D match to TRBD1 (6 bases). Germline V gene sequence: CDR1 SNHLY, CDR2 FYNNEI. This CDR3 is 13 amino acids long. The germline V and J ends were trimmed by 4 bases and 7 bases, with 11 bases remaining between them. CDR3 nucleotides: TGTGCCAGCAGTGTGGACAGTTCACAGCCCCAGCATTTT. Translation gives CASSVDSSQPQHF.

The chain has TRBV9 and TRBJ2-3; tentative D call: TRBD1 (5 bases). Germline V gives CDR1 SGDLS, CDR2 YYNGEE. V was shortened by 2 bases and J by 1 base, with 14 bases between the two germline ends. The CDR3 covers 16 residues. Here the CDR3 reads CASSVRTGFRTDTQYF. CDR3 sequence (DNA): TGTGCCAGCAGCGTCAGAACAGGTTTCCGCACAGATACGCAGTATTTT.

The J gene is TRBJ1-2, the V gene TRBV5-1; D is undetermined. V was shortened by 0 bases and J by 7 bases, with 13 bases between the two germline ends. The length of the CDR3 is 14 residues. Germline CDR1 reads SGHRS; CDR2 reads YFSETQ. CDR3 in amino acids: CASSLDVGSGGYTF. DNA of the CDR3: TGCGCCAGCAGCTTGGATGTAGGATCGGGTGGCTACACCTTC. The variable domain in full, with the rest retrieved from reference TRBV5-1 and TRBJ1-2, is KAGVTQTPRYLIKTRGQQVTLSCSPISGHRSVSWYQQTPGQGLQFLFEYFSETQRNKGNFPGRFSGRQFSNSRSEMNVSTLELGDSALYLCASSLDVGSGGYTFGSGTRLTVV.

The gene calls are TRBV7-8 and TRBJ2-7; D is uncertain. Trimming took 0 bases from V and 2 from J, leaving 8 bases between them. The CDR3 length is 14 residues. Per the germline V gene, CDR1 is SGHVS and CDR2 is FQNEAQ. The CDR3 sequence is CASSLAAETYEQYF. The CDR3 nucleotides read TGTGCCAGCAGCTTAGCGGCAGAGACCTACGAGCAGTACTTC.

The rearrangement links TRBV19 to TRBJ2-7; D remains ambiguous. Looked up from germline, CDR1 is LNHDA and CDR2 is SQIVND (reference sequence). The CDR3 length is 13 residues. The ends were cut back, 7 bases at V and 3 bases at J, with 13 bases in the middle. The CDR3 region is CASTQSVRYEQYF. The DNA for the CDR3 is TGTGCCAGTACCCAGTCAGTTCGCTACGAGCAGTACTTC.